This T cell receptor (beta chain) was identified during a study of blood T cells in healthy people across ages. Study conclusions and caveats: Long-lived and aged donors differed, with more naive CD4+ cells and higher diversity in the long-lived.

Concerning this clonotype itself: The target antigen is unknown.

It was with a sample-barcoded 5' primer and a J-beta primer mix that a second PCR of roughly 7 to 12 cycles was run. Each CDR3 protein is one row after TCRdb ran MiXCR on the 5' RACE reads. Of about 400,000 distinct CDR3 sequences listed, about 55% are singletons. This TCR was sampled from a man aged 55 to 70 in good health. Material: blood.

The CDR3 loop is CASSHHGGGETQYF. CDR3 nucleotides: TGTGCCAGCAGCCATCACGGCGGTGGAGAGACCCAGTACTTC. The J gene is TRBJ2-7, the V gene TRBV9; D unresolved. The DNA end is more similar to TRBJ2-5, so the J call may be wrong. The CDR3 contains 14 residues. Per germline, CDR1 SGDLS and CDR2 YYNGEE.